This TCR beta chain originates from a study of shared clonotypes between healthy human individuals. Naivety among CD8 cells was defined by CD45RO negativity and positive CCR7 selection, thereby excluding terminally differentiated effector memory CD45RA+ cells. Each sample came from a Caucasian adult donor living in Nashville, Tennessee. Here immunoSEQ multiplex PCR was the method, and the copy in TCRdb shows in-frame clones only, minus some. The data hold around 600,000 clones, with 98% observed a single time. The count of this clone is one. The clonotype originates from a young man in good health. Material: naive CD8+ T cells sorted from blood.

CDR3 coding DNA: TGTGCCAGCAGCTTCGCCGAATCTGGAAACACCATATATTTT. Translating it yields CASSFAESGNTIYF. The chain combines TRBV5-5 with TRBJ1-3; no clear D gene. The germline V and J ends were trimmed by 2 bases and 1 base, with 7 bases remaining between them. The CDR3 has 14 amino acids. Germline assignment: CDR1 SGHKS and CDR2 YYEKEE (reference sequence). The entire variable domain, with the rest obtained from reference TRBV5-5 and TRBJ1-3, is as follows: DAGVTQSPTHLIKTRGQQVTLRCSPISGHKSVSWYQQVLGQGPQFIFQYYEKEERGRGNFPDRFSARQFPNYSSELNVNALLLGDSALYLCASSFAESGNTIYFGEGSWLTVV.